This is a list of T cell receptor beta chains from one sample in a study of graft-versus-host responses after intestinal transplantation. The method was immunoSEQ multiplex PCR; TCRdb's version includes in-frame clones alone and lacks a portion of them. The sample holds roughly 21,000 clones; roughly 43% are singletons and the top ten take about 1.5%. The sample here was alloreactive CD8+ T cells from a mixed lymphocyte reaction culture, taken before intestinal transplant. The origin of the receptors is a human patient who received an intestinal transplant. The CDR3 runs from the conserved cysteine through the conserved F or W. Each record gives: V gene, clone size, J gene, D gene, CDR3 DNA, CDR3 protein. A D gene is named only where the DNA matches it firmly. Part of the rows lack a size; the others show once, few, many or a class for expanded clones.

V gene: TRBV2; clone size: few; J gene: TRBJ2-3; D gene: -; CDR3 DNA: TGTGCCAGCAGTGTAGAGGGACTCGTCTCAGATACGCAGTATTTT; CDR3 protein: CASSVEGLVSDTQYF
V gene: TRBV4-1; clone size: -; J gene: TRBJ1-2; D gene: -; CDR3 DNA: TGCGCCAGCAGCCAAGATCGTTGGGATGGCTACACCTTC; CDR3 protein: CASSQDRWDGYTF
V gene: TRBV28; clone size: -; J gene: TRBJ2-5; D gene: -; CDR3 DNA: TGTGCCAGCAGTTTCGCCAGCGGAGCACAAGAGACCCAGTACTTC; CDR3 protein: CASSFASGAQETQYF
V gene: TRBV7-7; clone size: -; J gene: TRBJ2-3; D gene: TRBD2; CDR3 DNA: TGTGCTAGCAGCTTAGGACTAGCGGGAGGGACAGATACGCAGTATTTT; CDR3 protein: CASSLGLAGGTDTQYF
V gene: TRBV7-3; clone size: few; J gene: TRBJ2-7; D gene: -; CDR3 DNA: TGTGCCAGCAGCTTAAGCCCCGGGACTTCTTACGAGCAGTACTTC; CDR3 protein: CASSLSPGTSYEQYF
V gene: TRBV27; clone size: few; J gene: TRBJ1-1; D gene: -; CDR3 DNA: TGTGCCAGCAGTTTATGGACCGGCGGGACTGAAGCTTTCTTT; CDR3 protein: CASSLWTGGTEAFF
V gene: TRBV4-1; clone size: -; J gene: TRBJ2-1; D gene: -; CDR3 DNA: TGTGCCAGCAGCTCGGCCCGGGCCGAGTACCGCAATGAGCAGTTCTTC; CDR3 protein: CASSSARAEYRNEQFF
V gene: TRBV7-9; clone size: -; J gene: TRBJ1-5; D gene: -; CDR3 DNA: TGTGCCAGCAGCTTCGTTGGGGGTCAGCCCCAGCATTTT; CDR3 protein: CASSFVGGQPQHF
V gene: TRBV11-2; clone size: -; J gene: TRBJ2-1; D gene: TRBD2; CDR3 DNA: TGTGCCAGCAGACCAACTAGCGGGACATACAATGAGCAGTTCTTC; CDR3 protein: CASRPTSGTYNEQFF
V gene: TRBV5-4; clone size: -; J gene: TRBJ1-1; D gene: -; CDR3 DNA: TGTGCCAGCAGCTTGGAAGGAGGGACGAACACTGAAGCTTTCTTT; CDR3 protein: CASSLEGGTNTEAFF
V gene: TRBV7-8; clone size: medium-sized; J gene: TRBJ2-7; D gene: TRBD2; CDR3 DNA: TGTGCCAGCAGCCTCCAGGGACTAGCGGAATCCTACGAGCAGTACTTC; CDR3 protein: CASSLQGLAESYEQYF
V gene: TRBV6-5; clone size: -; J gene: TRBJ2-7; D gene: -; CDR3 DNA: TGTGCCAGCAGGAGTTGGGACAACCCCTACGAGCAGTACTTC; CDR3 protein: CASRSWDNPYEQYF
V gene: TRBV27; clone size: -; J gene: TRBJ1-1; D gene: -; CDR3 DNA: TGTGCCAGCAGTTTATCCTGGGCTGAAGCTTTCTTT; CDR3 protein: CASSLSWAEAFF
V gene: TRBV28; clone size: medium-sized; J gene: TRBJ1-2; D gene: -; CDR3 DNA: TGTGCCAGCAGTGGGACACCCAACTATGGCTACACCTTC; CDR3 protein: CASSGTPNYGYTF
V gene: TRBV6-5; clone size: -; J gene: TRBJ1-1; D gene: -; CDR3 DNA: TGTGCCAGCAGTAGACCGGGGTGGAAAGCTTTCTTT; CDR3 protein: CASSRPGWKAFF
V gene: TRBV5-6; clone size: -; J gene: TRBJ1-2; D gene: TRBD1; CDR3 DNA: TGTGCCAGCAGCTTGTCAGTCCAGGGGGCTTCTAACTATGGCTACACCTTC; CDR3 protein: CASSLSVQGASNYGYTF
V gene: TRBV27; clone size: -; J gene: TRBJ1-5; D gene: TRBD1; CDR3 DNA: TGTGCCAGCAGACGCACAGGGGGTCAGCCCCAGCATTTT; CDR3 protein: CASRRTGGQPQHF
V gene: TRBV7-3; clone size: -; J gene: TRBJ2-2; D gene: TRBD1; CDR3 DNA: TGTGCCAGCAGCCCCCGGACAGGGGGAACCGGGGAGCTGTTTTTT; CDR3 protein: CASSPRTGGTGELFF
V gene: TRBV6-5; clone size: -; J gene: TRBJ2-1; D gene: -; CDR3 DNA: TGTGCCAGCAGTTACAGGGGGAGCTCCTACAATGAGCAGTTCTTC; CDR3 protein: CASSYRGSSYNEQFF
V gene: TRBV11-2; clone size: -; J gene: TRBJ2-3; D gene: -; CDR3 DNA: TGTGCCAGCAGCTTAATCAGGTCGGTCACAGATACGCAGTATTTT; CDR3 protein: CASSLIRSVTDTQYF
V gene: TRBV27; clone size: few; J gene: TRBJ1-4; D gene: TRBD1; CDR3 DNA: TGTGCCAGCAGTATCCTAGGGGGCAATGAAAAACTGTTTTTT; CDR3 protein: CASSILGGNEKLFF
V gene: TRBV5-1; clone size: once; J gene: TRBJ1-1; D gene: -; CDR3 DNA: TGCGCCAGCAGCTTGGCAGGGTCAACCCTAAACACTGAAGCTTTCTTT; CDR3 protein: CASSLAGSTLNTEAFF
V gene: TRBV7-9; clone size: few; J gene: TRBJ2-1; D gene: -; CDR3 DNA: TGTGCCAGCAGCTGGACTCCAGGGGAATCTTGGGACAATGAGCAGTTCTTC; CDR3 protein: CASSWTPGESWDNEQFF
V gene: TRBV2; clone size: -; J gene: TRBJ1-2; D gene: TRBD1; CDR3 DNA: TGTGCCAGCAGCCCCGACAGGGCCTCGAGAGGCGGCTACACCTTC; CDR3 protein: CASSPDRASRGGYTF